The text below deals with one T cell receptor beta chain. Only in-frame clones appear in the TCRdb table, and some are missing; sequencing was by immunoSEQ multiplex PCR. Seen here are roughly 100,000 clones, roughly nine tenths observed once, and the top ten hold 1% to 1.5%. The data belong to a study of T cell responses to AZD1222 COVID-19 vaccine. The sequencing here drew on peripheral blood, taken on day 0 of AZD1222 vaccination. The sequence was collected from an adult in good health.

In DNA form, the CDR3 reads TGTGCCAGCAGTAAAGGAGGGGCCCAGAGTAATGAAAAACTGTTTTTT. It codes for CASSKGGAQSNEKLFF. V usage is TRBV2 and J usage is TRBJ1-4; weak D call: TRBD1 (5 bases). From germline, CDR1 is SNHLY and CDR2 FYNNEI. Trimming pared 5 bases from V and 4 bases from J, leaving 17 bases between. The CDR3 is made up of 16 amino acids.